This entry features one T cell receptor beta chain sequence. TCRdb's table, derived via immunoSEQ multiplex PCR, lists solely in-frame clones and lacks some. The sample records approximately 300,000 clones, around four fifths being singletons. The data belong to a study of cytotoxic CD8 clonotypes in ibrutinib-treated CLL. The CDR3 is made up of 16 amino acids. Germline-derived CDR1 and CDR2 are LGHNA and YNFKEQ. The J segment lost 2 bases and the V segment lost 4 bases, leaving 2 bases of the junction unmatched. The V gene is TRBV4-2, the J gene TRBJ2-5; TRBD2 aligns across 15 bases. The source was PBMCs, collected before ibrutinib treatment. The sequence was obtained from a human donor with chronic lymphocytic leukemia. The CDR3 sequence is CASSRGLAGGQETQYF. CDR3 in DNA: TGTGCCAGCAGCCGCGGACTAGCGGGAGGGCAAGAGACCCAGTACTTC.